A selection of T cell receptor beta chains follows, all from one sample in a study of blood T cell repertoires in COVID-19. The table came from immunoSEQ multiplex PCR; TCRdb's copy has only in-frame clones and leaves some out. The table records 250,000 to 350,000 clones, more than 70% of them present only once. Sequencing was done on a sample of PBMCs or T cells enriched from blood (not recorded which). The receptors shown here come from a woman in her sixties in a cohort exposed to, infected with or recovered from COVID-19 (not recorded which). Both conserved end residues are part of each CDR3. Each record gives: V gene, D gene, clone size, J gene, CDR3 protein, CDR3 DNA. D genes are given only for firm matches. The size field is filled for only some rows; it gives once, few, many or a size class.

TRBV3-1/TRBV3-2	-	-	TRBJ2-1	CASSQGFTGNEQFF	TGTGCCAGCAGCCAAGGCTTTACAGGGAATGAGCAGTTCTTC
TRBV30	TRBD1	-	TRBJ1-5	CAWSPRTGPNQPQHF	TGTGCCTGGAGTCCCCGGACAGGGCCAAATCAGCCCCAGCATTTT
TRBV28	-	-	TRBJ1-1	CASSSLLSLNTEAFF	TGTGCCAGCAGTTCCCTTTTGAGCCTGAACACTGAAGCTTTCTTT
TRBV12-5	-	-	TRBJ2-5	CASGSQTGKGQETQYF	TGTGCTAGTGGTTCTCAAACAGGGAAGGGCCAAGAGACCCAGTACTTC
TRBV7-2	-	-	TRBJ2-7	CASSPIESSYEQYF	TGTGCCAGCAGCCCGATAGAGAGCTCCTACGAGCAGTACTTC
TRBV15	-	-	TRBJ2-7	CATSRDPSSYEQYF	TGTGCCACCAGCAGAGATCCATCCTCCTACGAGCAGTACTTC
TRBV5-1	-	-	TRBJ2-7	CASSFGHEIGYEQYF	TGCGCCAGCAGCTTCGGACACGAAATAGGGTACGAGCAGTACTTC
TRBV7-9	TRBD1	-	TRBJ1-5	CASSPWTGGDFNQPQHF	TGTGCCAGCAGCCCGTGGACAGGGGGAGATTTCAATCAGCCCCAGCATTTT
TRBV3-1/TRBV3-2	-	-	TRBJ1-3	CASSQGALSIRSGNTIYF	TGTGCCAGCAGCCAAGGCGCGCTTTCAATCCGCTCTGGAAACACCATATATTTT
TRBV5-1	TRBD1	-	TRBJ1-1	CASSVQGAGNTEAFF	TGCGCCAGCAGCGTACAGGGGGCGGGGAACACTGAAGCTTTCTTT
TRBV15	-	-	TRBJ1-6	CATSRDSSPLHF	TGTGCCACCAGCAGAGATAGTTCACCCCTCCACTTT
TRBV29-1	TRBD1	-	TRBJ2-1	CSVDRTGAYNEQFF	TGCAGCGTTGATAGGACAGGAGCCTACAATGAGCAGTTCTTC
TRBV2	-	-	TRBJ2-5	CASNPDSKQTQYF	TGTGCCAGCAACCCGGACTCTAAACAGACCCAGTACTTC
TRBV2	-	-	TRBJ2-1	CASILGGNEQFF	TGTGCCAGCATCTTAGGAGGCAATGAGCAGTTCTTC
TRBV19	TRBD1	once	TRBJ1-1	CASSPGTVNTEAFF	TGTGCCAGTAGCCCCGGGACAGTAAACACTGAAGCTTTCTTT
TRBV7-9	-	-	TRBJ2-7	CASSLATQGTDEQYF	TGTGCCAGCAGCTTAGCAACCCAGGGAACTGACGAGCAGTACTTC
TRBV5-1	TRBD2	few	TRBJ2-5	CASSFAGGRETQYF	TGCGCCAGCAGCTTTGCGGGAGGGAGAGAGACCCAGTACTTC
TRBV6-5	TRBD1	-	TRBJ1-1	CASSLQGREAFF	TGTGCCAGCAGTTTACAGGGGCGCGAAGCTTTCTTT
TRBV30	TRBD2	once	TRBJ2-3	CASHRLAASTDTQYF	TGTGCCTCCCACCGACTAGCGGCTAGCACAGATACGCAGTATTTT
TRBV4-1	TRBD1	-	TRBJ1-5	CASSQGTGRELNQPQHF	TGCGCCAGCAGCCAGGGGACAGGGAGGGAACTGAATCAGCCCCAGCATTTT
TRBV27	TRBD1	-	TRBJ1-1	CASSFRGRTEAFF	TGTGCCAGCAGTTTTAGGGGGCGCACTGAAGCTTTCTTT
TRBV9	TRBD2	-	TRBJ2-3	CASSVGLAGVIDTQYF	TGTGCCAGCAGCGTAGGACTAGCGGGAGTAATAGATACGCAGTATTTT